A single sample gave rise to the 31 T cell receptor beta chains below, sequenced in a study of regulatory T cells in long-lasting Graves disease. CDR3-region Arm-PCR and iRepertoire HTBI primers produced the TCR beta libraries. TCRdb used MiXCR to reprocess the multiplex PCR reads, holding one entry per CDR3 protein. The sample has under 500,000 distinct CDR3 sequences; 16% are singletons. Time point meaning: newly diagnosed GD, antithyroid drugs for less than 3 months. TCR sequences were obtained from RNA taken from PBMCs. These data were also filed under a second study, of T cells in Graves' hyperthyroidism and ophthalmopathy.

Source: peripheral blood mononuclear cells (PBMCs), taken at new diagnosis, from a patient treated with antithyroid drugs. Receptor source: a woman in her twenties or thirties with Graves disease.

This clonotype was counted at least ten times. The V gene is TRBV11-2, the J gene TRBJ2-7; TRBD2 agrees at 10 bases. The CDR3 runs 16 residues. The germline CDR1 and CDR2 sequences are SGHAT and FQNNGV. With 6 bases clipped from V and 1 base from J, the junction kept 9 bases outside the gene matches. The CDR3 region has the DNA TGTGCCAGCAGAACATGGACTAGCGGTCCTTCCTACGAGCAGTACTTC. Protein product: CASRTWTSGPSYEQYF. Complete variable domain (other parts from reference TRBV11-2 and TRBJ2-7): EAGVAQSPRYKIIEKRQSVAFWCNPISGHATLYWYQQILGQGPKLLIQFQNNGVVDDSQLPKDRFSAERLKGVDSTLKIQPAKLEDSAVYLCASRTWTSGPSYEQYFGPGTRLTVT.

This clonotype was seen many times. The V and J genes are TRBV5-1 and TRBJ1-4; D might be TRBD1 (5 bases). Germline V gene data show CDR1 as SGHRS and CDR2 as YFSETQ. V lost 2 bases and J lost 6, with 11 bases in between. This CDR3 contains 14 residues. DNA of the CDR3: TGCGCCAGCAGCTTCATGGGGGTTGATGAAAAACTGTTTTTT. Its translation is CASSFMGVDEKLFF.

The chain is built from TRBV24-1 and TRBJ2-1; 14 nucleotides align to TRBD2. The CDR3 totals 20 residues. Germline V lookup: CDR1 KGHDR, CDR2 SFDVKD. Trimming removed 4 bases from V and 0 bases from J; junction bases left unmatched: 10. CDR3: CATSEGRLAGGPNSYNEQFF. The CDR3 coding sequence is TGTGCCACCAGTGAGGGTCGACTAGCGGGAGGGCCCAACTCCTACAATGAGCAGTTCTTC.

CDR3 in DNA: TGCGCCAGCAGCCAAGGGGAGGATCAGCCCCAGCATTTT. Protein product: CASSQGEDQPQHF. The V and J genes are TRBV4-1 and TRBJ1-5; D unresolved. Germline CDR1 and CDR2: MGHRA and YSYEKL. With 1 base removed from V and 5 bases from J, the gap between germline ends came to 6 bases. The CDR3 length is 13 residues.

J is TRBJ2-7 and V is TRBV28, with D possibly matching TRBD2 (5 bases). With 6 bases removed from V and 9 bases from J, the gap between germline ends came to 15 bases. The CDR3 runs to 12 residues. Germline CDR1 MDHEN, CDR2 SYDVKM. In nucleotides, the CDR3 is TGTGCCAGCAGCCCCCCCTCGAGGGTGCAGTACTTC. It yields the protein CASSPPSRVQYF.

There are many counts of this clonotype. V and J are TRBV14 and TRBJ2-1; D is perhaps TRBD1 or TRBD2 (6 bases each). The CDR3 runs 13 residues. Per the germline V gene, CDR1 is SGHDN and CDR2 is FVKESK. Trimming took 6 bases from V and 8 from J, leaving 14 bases between them. Written as DNA, the CDR3 is TGTGCCAGCAGAGGGGGGAAAAGTTATGAGCAGTTCTTC. Encoded protein: CASRGGKSYEQFF. The whole variable domain, filled in from reference TRBV14 and TRBJ2-1, reads EAGVTQFPSHSVIEKGQTVTLRCDPISGHDNLYWYRRVMGKEIKFLLHFVKESKQDESGMPNNRFLAERTGGTYSTLKVQPAELEDSGVYFCASRGGKSYEQFFGPGTRLTVL.

This clonotype has ten or more counts. The chain uses TRBV18 and TRBJ1-4; D is ambiguous. The V and J ends lost 4 bases and 12 bases respectively, with 12 bases between them. The CDR3 is 12 amino acids. CDR1 and CDR2 from the germline V gene are KGHSH and LQKENI. This CDR3 reads CASSQTDLELFF. For the CDR3, the DNA is TGTGCCAGCTCACAAACCGATTTGGAACTGTTTTTT.

The genes are TRBV29-1 and TRBJ1-1, with unresolved D. This CDR3 contains 11 residues. Germline CDR1 SQVTM, CDR2 ANQGSEA. The ends were cut back, 3 bases at V and 8 bases at J, with 10 bases in the middle. The CDR3 loop reads CSVEVSHEAFF. In DNA form, the CDR3 reads TGCAGCGTTGAGGTTTCTCACGAAGCTTTCTTT.

This clonotype occurred many times. The chain links TRBV20-1 to TRBJ1-5; no clear D. CDR1 DFQATT and CDR2 SNEGSKA come from the germline V gene (reference sequence). CDR3 length equals 15 residues. V lost 1 base and J lost 2, with 12 bases in between. The CDR3 here is CSARGTHSGNQPQHF. The CDR3, as DNA: TGCAGTGCTAGAGGTACCCATTCGGGCAATCAGCCCCAGCATTTT.

At least ten counts were recorded for this clonotype. This chain links TRBV20-1 with TRBJ1-1, with D possibly being TRBD1 (5 bases). The CDR3 has 14 amino acids. V was clipped by 1 base and J by 0 bases, with 9 bases between them. The germline V gene has CDR1 DFQATT and CDR2 SNEGSKA (reference sequence). CDR3 DNA: TGCAGTGCTAGAGTTGGGGGGATGAACACTGAAGCTTTCTTT. Its protein is CSARVGGMNTEAFF.

This clonotype was picked up many times. The CDR3 sequence: CATSSRRAYEQYF. The CDR3 region has the DNA TGTGCCACCAGCAGCAGGCGCGCTTACGAGCAGTACTTC. The V gene is TRBV15, the J gene TRBJ2-7; D is unclear. Germline-derived CDR1 and CDR2 are LNHNV and YYDKDF (reference sequence). This CDR3 region has 13 residues. Between the trimmed V and J ends, which lost 3 bases and 4 bases, there was a span of 10 bases.

The chain has TRBV24-1 and TRBJ2-2; 7 bases map to TRBD1. The CDR3 sequence is 13 residues long. V dropped 12 bases and J dropped 6; count of bases not matched to a gene: 9. Germline values: CDR1 KGHDR, CDR2 SFDVKD. CDR3 bases: TGTGCCGCTAAAAAGGGGGCTTCCGGGGAGCTGTTTTTT. It translates to CAAKKGASGELFF.

This clonotype showed up just a few times. The chain employs TRBV9 and TRBJ2-2; D is undetermined. Trimming pared 2 bases from V and 4 bases from J, leaving 9 bases between. The germline V gene has CDR1 SGDLS and CDR2 YYNGEE. The CDR3 has 14 residues. The CDR3 loop is CASSVISRTGELFF. Written as DNA, the CDR3 is TGTGCCAGCAGCGTGATCAGTCGCACCGGGGAGCTGTTTTTT. The complete variable domain, with remaining parts taken from reference TRBV9 and TRBJ2-2, reads DSGVTQTPKHLITATGQRVTLRCSPRSGDLSVYWYQQSLDQGLQFLIQYYNGEERAKGNILERFSAQQFPDLHSELNLSSLELGDSALYFCASSVISRTGELFFGEGSRLTVL.

This clonotype was detected ten times or more. The CDR3 nucleotides read TGTGCCAGCAGTTCGAAGACAGGGGACATAGAGCAGTACTTC. As protein: CASSSKTGDIEQYF. The J gene is TRBJ2-7, the V gene TRBV7-8; 8 nucleotides agree with TRBD1. Germline V gene lookup returns CDR1 SGHVS and CDR2 FQNEAQ. There are 14 residues in the CDR3. Trimming at V came to 6 bases and at J to 7 bases, leaving 11 bases not matched to a gene.

This chain links TRBV10-3 with TRBJ2-5; 8 bases are shared with TRBD1. The germline V gene encodes CDR1 ENHRY and CDR2 SYGVKD. The trim removed 6 bases at V and 4 bases at J, leaving 1 base unmatched. The CDR3 consists of 12 residues. As DNA, the CDR3 is TGTGCCATCAGAGACAGGGGAGAGACCCAGTACTTC. Its translation: CAIRDRGETQYF.

This clonotype showed up many times. The J gene is TRBJ1-2, the V gene TRBV29-1; 7 bases agree with TRBD1. The CDR3 has 13 amino acids. The trim removed 6 bases at V and 6 bases at J, leaving 10 bases unmatched. Germline assignment: CDR1 SQVTM and CDR2 ANQGSEA. The DNA for the CDR3 is TGCAGCGTAGACAGGGCCTTCACCCATGGCTACACCTTC. Residues: CSVDRAFTHGYTF.

This clonotype was detected ten times or more. V and J are TRBV7-2 and TRBJ2-5; possibly TRBD1 or TRBD2 for D (7 bases each). Trimming cost V 0 bases and J 3 bases, with 11 bases left between them. CDR3 size: 15 residues. The germline gives CDR1 SGHTA, CDR2 FQGNSA. CDR3 DNA sequence: TGTGCCAGCAGCTTAGCCAGGGGGGGGAAAGAGACCCAGTACTTC. Translation gives CASSLARGGKETQYF.

This clonotype was detected a few times. The chain links TRBV12-3 or TRBV12-4 to TRBJ1-1; D is ambiguous. The V and J ends lost 8 bases and 1 base respectively, with 17 bases between them. This CDR3 spans 15 amino acids. The DNA for the CDR3 is TGTGCCAGCTGCCATCAGTCTAGTGGGAACACTGAAGCTTTCTTT. It encodes CASCHQSSGNTEAFF.

This clonotype was seen at least ten times. The V call is TRBV14, the J call TRBJ2-3; tentatively, D is TRBD1 (6 bases). The germline V and J ends were trimmed by 0 bases and 1 base, with 8 bases remaining between them. Germline CDR1 reads SGHDN; CDR2 reads FVKESK. This CDR3 is built from 15 residues. The CDR3 region is CASSQDSGGTDTQYF. The CDR3 DNA is TGTGCCAGCAGCCAAGATTCAGGGGGCACAGATACGCAGTATTTT.

The chain couples TRBV10-2 to TRBJ2-7; no clear D. V lost 3 bases and J lost 2, with 8 bases in between. Germline V lookup: CDR1 WSHSY, CDR2 SAAADI. The CDR3 sequence is 13 residues long. DNA for the CDR3: TGCGCCAGCAGTGACGATCGTACCTACGAGCAGTACTTC. Its translation is CASSDDRTYEQYF.

The sample holds many counts of this clonotype. This chain joins TRBV10-3 and TRBJ2-7, with TRBD2 matching over 10 bases. Looked up from germline, CDR1 is ENHRY and CDR2 is SYGVKD. V trimming: 11 bases; J trimming: 0 bases; junction bases outside the gene matches: 16. This CDR3 is built from 17 residues. CDR3 region: CAVLRTAGGMSSYEQYF. CDR3 sequence (DNA): TGTGCCGTTCTTCGGACAGCGGGAGGGATGAGCTCCTACGAGCAGTACTTC.

This clonotype has only a few counts. CDR3 nucleotide sequence: TGTGCCAGCAACACAGAGTCTGAAGCTTTCTTT. Translating gives CASNTESEAFF. This chain uses TRBV6-1 with TRBJ1-1; no clear D gene. Germline V gives CDR1 MNHNS, CDR2 SASEGT. Trimming removed 7 bases at V and 6 bases at J, with 9 bases between. This CDR3 comprises 11 residues.

The chain uses TRBV7-8 and TRBJ2-1; TRBD1 matches at 10 bases. The CDR3 length is 15 residues. V was pared by 5 bases and J by 5 bases, with 6 bases of the junction left unmatched. CDR1 is SGHVS, CDR2 FQNEAQ, per germline. CDR3 sequence reads: CASSNRDRGNNEQFF. In DNA form, the CDR3 reads TGTGCCAGCAGCAACCGGGACAGGGGTAACAATGAGCAGTTCTTC. Supplemented by reference TRBV7-8 and TRBJ2-1, the full variable domain reads GAGVSQSPRYKVAKRGQDVALRCDPISGHVSLFWYQQALGQGPEFLTYFQNEAQLDKSGLPSDRFFAERPEGSVSTLKIQRTQQEDSAVYLCASSNRDRGNNEQFFGPGTRLTVL.

As for this clonotype: A much larger clone lies one base from this, so it may be a read error. The chain has TRBV24-1 and TRBJ2-2; D might be TRBD1 (6 bases). Germline V gene lookup returns CDR1 KGHDR and CDR2 SFDVKD. The CDR3 sequence is 17 residues long. The DNA for the CDR3 is TGTGCCTCCAGTGATTTATTTCAGGGGCCGAACACCGGGGAGCTGTTTTTT. Encoded protein: CASSDLFQGPNTGELFF.

The chain has TRBV28 and TRBJ2-5; 8 bases are shared with TRBD1. Germline V lookup: CDR1 MDHEN, CDR2 SYDVKM. The CDR3 covers 15 residues. The V gene end was trimmed by 7 bases and the J gene end by 9 bases; junction bases not matched to a gene: 16. CDR3 residues: CASKAGGTVGEAQYF. CDR3 nucleotides: TGTGCCAGCAAGGCAGGGGGCACGGTCGGCGAGGCCCAGTACTTC.

This clonotype occurred once. One base away lies a much larger clone, so this may be a sequencing read error. The J gene is TRBJ2-1, the V gene TRBV15; TRBD1 agrees at 7 bases. CDR1 LNHNV and CDR2 YYDKDF come from the germline V gene (reference sequence). The CDR3 contains 15 residues. Trimming took 0 bases from V and 10 from J; bases not matched to a gene: 9. CDR3 DNA: TGTGCCACCAGCAGAGAACAGGGGTACTCCTACGAGCAGTTCTTC. Amino acids: CATSREQGYSYEQFF.

This clonotype was observed many times. The chain combines TRBV28 with TRBJ2-7; TRBD2 matches 7 bases. V was pared by 5 bases and J by 6 bases, with 10 bases of the junction left unmatched. The CDR3 covers 14 residues. Germline CDR1 is MDHEN and CDR2 is SYDVKM. CDR3 bases: TGTGCCAGCAGTCCACCCGGGACTATCCCCGAGCAGTACTTC. Its protein product is CASSPPGTIPEQYF.

Ten or more counts support this clonotype. The rearrangement uses TRBV12-3 or TRBV12-4 and TRBJ1-1; D is uncertain. This CDR3 is 13 amino acids long. Trimming cost V 3 bases and J 7 bases, with 12 bases left between them. CDR3 in DNA: TGTGCCAGCAGTTTCGGCGGCCAATTTGAAGCTTTCTTT. Encoded protein: CASSFGGQFEAFF.

This clonotype was counted only a few times. The J gene is TRBJ2-1, the V gene TRBV29-1; D is perhaps TRBD2 (6 bases). The CDR3 is made up of 12 amino acids. Trimming stripped 7 bases from V and 5 bases from J, with 12 bases between. CDR1 and CDR2 (germline): SQVTM, ANQGSEA. CDR3 region: CSGGTHNNEQFF. The CDR3 coding sequence is TGCAGCGGCGGGACGCATAACAATGAGCAGTTCTTC.

This clonotype was recorded at least ten times. The rearrangement joins TRBV6-1 to TRBJ1-2, with D perhaps matching TRBD1 (5 bases). Deletions cut 3 bases from V and 0 bases from J, with 17 bases between. The CDR3 contains 17 residues. CDR1 and CDR2 (germline): MNHNS, SASEGT. CDR3 region: CASSDPGGSEANYGYTF. CDR3 coding DNA: TGTGCCAGCAGTGACCCGGGGGGTTCTGAAGCTAACTATGGCTACACCTTC.

This clonotype was detected many times. The rearrangement uses TRBV20-1 and TRBJ1-5, with D maybe TRBD1 (6 bases). The V end was cut by 6 bases, the J end by 7 bases, with 16 bases between. Germline V CDR1 and CDR2: DFQATT, SNEGSKA (reference sequence). CDR3 length: 13 amino acids. The CDR3 nucleotides are TGCAGTGCCGACCCGGCAGGGGCACAGCCCCAGCATTTT. Encoded protein: CSADPAGAQPQHF.